A selection of T cell receptor beta chains follows, all from one sample in a study of T cells in Graves' hyperthyroidism and ophthalmopathy. Each CDR3 protein gets one entry after TCRdb re-called the multiplex PCR reads with MiXCR. The sample has some 270,000 distinct CDR3 sequences, about 13% seen once. The sequenced sample consisted of blood. These receptors all stem from a woman in her thirties or forties with Graves' hyperthyroidism. Each CDR3 is given with its conserved first and last residue. Each record gives: D gene, V gene, J gene, clone size, CDR3 DNA, CDR3 protein. D genes are given only for firm matches. Clone sizes are shown as how often the clone was seen (once, few, many) or a class if it is expanded.

D: TRBD2; V: TRBV7-9; J: TRBJ2-1; size: few; DNA: TGTGCCAGCAGCTTATGGCGCGGGAGGAGAGTAGGTGAGCAGTTCTTC; CDR3: CASSLWRGRRVGEQFF
D: -; V: TRBV14; J: TRBJ2-2; size: many; DNA: TGTGCCAGCAGCCAATTGAACACCGGGGAGCTGTTTTTT; CDR3: CASSQLNTGELFF
D: -; V: TRBV6-1; J: TRBJ1-1; size: many; DNA: TGTGCCAGCAGTGAAGGGAGGGCAAACACTGAAGCTTTCTTT; CDR3: CASSEGRANTEAFF
D: -; V: TRBV28; J: TRBJ1-5; size: many; DNA: TGTGCCAGCATTGCAGGGGCGAGCAATCAGCCCCAGCATTTT; CDR3: CASIAGASNQPQHF
D: TRBD1; V: TRBV29-1; J: TRBJ1-2; size: few; DNA: TGCAGCGTTGATCAGGGGGGCGTCAGTGGCTACACCTTC; CDR3: CSVDQGGVSGYTF
D: TRBD2; V: TRBV11-2; J: TRBJ2-1; size: many; DNA: TGTGCCAGCAGCTTTCAAGCGGCGGCTAGCGGACACAATGAGCAGTTCTTC; CDR3: CASSFQAAASGHNEQFF
D: -; V: TRBV10-3; J: TRBJ2-7; size: many; DNA: TGTGCCATCAGATCCGGGACAAAAAACTCCTACGAGCAGTACTTC; CDR3: CAIRSGTKNSYEQYF
D: -; V: TRBV27; J: TRBJ2-7; size: many; DNA: TGTGCCAGCAGTTTTTATGGGTCGGGTGGGAAGCAGTACTTC; CDR3: CASSFYGSGGKQYF
D: TRBD2; V: TRBV7-2; J: TRBJ2-1; size: many; DNA: TGTGCCAGCAGCCGTTGGGGGGGTATGAATGAGCAGTTCTTC; CDR3: CASSRWGGMNEQFF
D: -; V: TRBV12-3/TRBV12-4; J: TRBJ1-5; size: many; DNA: TGTGCCAGCAGTTTAACCAGGGTGAATCAGCCCCAGCATTTT; CDR3: CASSLTRVNQPQHF
D: TRBD2; V: TRBV11-2; J: TRBJ2-7; size: few; DNA: TGTGCCAGCGGCTTAGGACTAGGGTACGAGCAGTACTTC; CDR3: CASGLGLGYEQYF
D: -; V: TRBV19; J: TRBJ2-7; size: few; DNA: TGTGCCACCAGTGAGGGGCCCGGCCCCTCCTACGAGCAGTACTTC; CDR3: CATSEGPGPSYEQYF
D: -; V: TRBV3-1; J: TRBJ2-7; size: many; DNA: TGTGCCAGCAGATCAGGCAGGGTTGGCGAGCAGTACTTC; CDR3: CASRSGRVGEQYF
D: TRBD1; V: TRBV5-6; J: TRBJ2-7; size: few; DNA: TGTGCCAGCAGCAACCGCGACAGGGCCAAATTAAACGAGCAGTACTTC; CDR3: CASSNRDRAKLNEQYF
D: -; V: TRBV6-2/TRBV6-3; J: TRBJ2-4; size: many; DNA: TGTGCCAGCAGTTCCCGACTCTTAGCCAAAAACATTCAGTACTTC; CDR3: CASSSRLLAKNIQYF
D: -; V: TRBV5-5; J: TRBJ2-5; size: few; DNA: TGTGCCAGCAGCGCGACAGCATGGGTAATCGGGTCATATCCTACGAAAGAGACCCAGTACTTC; CDR3: CASSATAWVIGSYPTKETQYF
D: -; V: TRBV29-1; J: TRBJ1-1; size: many; DNA: TGCAGCGTCCGGATGAACACTGAAGCTTTCTTT; CDR3: CSVRMNTEAFF
D: -; V: TRBV7-9; J: TRBJ2-5; size: few; DNA: TGTGCCAGCAGCCAAAGGGACGACGAGACCCAGTACTTC; CDR3: CASSQRDDETQYF
D: -; V: TRBV18; J: TRBJ2-3; size: many; DNA: TGTGCCAGCTCCACCGACGGTACAGATACGCAGTATTTT; CDR3: CASSTDGTDTQYF
D: -; V: TRBV3-1; J: TRBJ1-1; size: many; DNA: TGTGCCAGCAGCCTTCGGGGTGGAGCAAACACTGAAGCTTTCTTT; CDR3: CASSLRGGANTEAFF